The 9 T cell receptor beta chains reported below all come from one sample, sequenced in a study of cytotoxic CD8 clonotypes in ibrutinib-treated CLL. Sequencing used immunoSEQ multiplex PCR; TCRdb keeps in-frame clones, though not all of them. Among around 70,000 clones listed, roughly nine tenths were seen once. This sample comprised PBMCs, obtained after 12 months of ibrutinib treatment. The receptors here all came from a human donor with chronic lymphocytic leukemia.

The V and J genes are TRBV30 and TRBJ1-2; D is undetermined. The length of the CDR3 is 14 residues. Trimming took off 4 bases at V and 0 bases at J, with 12 bases between the two ends. The V gene's germline CDR1 is GTSNPN and CDR2 SVGIG (reference sequence). The CDR3 nucleotides read TGTGCCTGGATCCCAGGAGCAGCTAACTATGGCTACACCTTC. The encoded protein is CAWIPGAANYGYTF.

About this clone: The identical CDR3 is also encoded by other nucleotide sequences in the sample. The CDR3 DNA is TGTGCTAGTGGGGGGGACGGGACCTTTAAGCCCCAGCATTTT. This gives the protein CASGGDGTFKPQHF. This sequence joins TRBV12-5 and TRBJ1-5, with D possibly being TRBD1 (5 bases). CDR1 and CDR2 (germline): LGHNT, FRNRAP. CDR3 length: 14 residues. Trimming removed 6 bases from V and 8 bases from J, with 17 bases in between. Together with reference TRBV12-5 and TRBJ1-5, the CDR3 gives the full variable domain: DARVTQTPRHKVTEMGQEVTMRCQPILGHNTVFWYRQTMMQGLELLAYFRNRAPLDDSGMPKDRFSAEMPDATLATLKIQPSEPRDSAVYFCASGGDGTFKPQHFGDGTRLSIL.

The V gene is TRBV28, the J gene TRBJ1-1; 7 bases are shared with TRBD1. Per the germline V gene, CDR1 is MDHEN and CDR2 is SYDVKM. The CDR3 runs to 15 residues. V shed 5 bases and J 1 base; nucleotides not matched to a gene: 7. The CDR3 DNA reads as TGTGCCAGCAGTATACCGGGACAGACGAACACTGAAGCTTTCTTT. Its protein is CASSIPGQTNTEAFF.

This clone was recorded once. This chain uses TRBV7-2 with TRBJ2-3, with D possibly called TRBD1 or TRBD2 (6 bases each). V was pared by 9 bases and J by 0 bases, with 19 bases between. The CDR3 runs 16 residues. CDR1 is SGHTA and CDR2 is FQGNSA in the germline V gene. In DNA form, the CDR3 reads TGTGCCAGGGGGGGCGGGGACCAGTCTAGCACAGATACGCAGTATTTT. Protein product: CARGGGDQSSTDTQYF.

The chain joins TRBV4-3 to TRBJ1-1; D not resolved. In germline, CDR1 is LGHNA, CDR2 YSLEER. Trimming stripped 1 base from V and 5 bases from J, with 14 bases between. This CDR3 has 15 amino acids. CDR3 in amino acids: CASSQASIYGTEAFF. As DNA, the CDR3 is TGCGCCAGCAGCCAAGCATCTATATATGGGACTGAAGCTTTCTTT.

This chain links TRBV6-6 with TRBJ1-2; D is unclear. The CDR3 has 13 amino acids. Germline V gene lookup returns CDR1 MNHNY and CDR2 SVGAGI (reference sequence). V was shortened by 6 bases and J by 4 bases, with 12 bases between the two germline ends. The DNA of the CDR3 is TGTGCCAGCAGCTCGGTGGCGGTCTATGGCTACACCTTC. It specifies CASSSVAVYGYTF.

V and J are TRBV27 and TRBJ2-1; 8 bases match TRBD1. Germline lookup yields CDR1 MNHEY and CDR2 SMNVEV (reference sequence). J was trimmed by 5 bases and V by 6 bases; bases with no gene match: 3. The CDR3 has 13 amino acids. The CDR3 is CASSWDRNNEQFF. The CDR3 DNA reads as TGTGCCAGCAGCTGGGACAGGAACAATGAGCAGTTCTTC.

The J gene is TRBJ2-1, the V gene TRBV7-9; 8 bases are shared with TRBD1. The CDR3 has 17 amino acids. Germline assignment: CDR1 SEHNR and CDR2 FQNEAQ (reference sequence). V shed 5 bases and J 0 bases; nucleotides not matched to a gene: 9. In DNA form, the CDR3 reads TGTGCCAGCAGCGACTGGGGGACAGGTGGCTCCTACAATGAGCAGTTCTTC. It yields the protein CASSDWGTGGSYNEQFF.

This rearrangement joins TRBV7-9 to TRBJ2-5; D could derive from TRBD1 or TRBD2 (5 bases each). This CDR3 spans 15 amino acids. CDR1 is SEHNR, CDR2 FQNEAQ, per germline (reference sequence). V was cut by 3 bases and J by 2 bases, with 13 bases left in between. CDR3 sequence: CASSFVVGPQETQYF. DNA for the CDR3: TGTGCCAGCAGCTTTGTTGTGGGACCTCAAGAGACCCAGTACTTC.